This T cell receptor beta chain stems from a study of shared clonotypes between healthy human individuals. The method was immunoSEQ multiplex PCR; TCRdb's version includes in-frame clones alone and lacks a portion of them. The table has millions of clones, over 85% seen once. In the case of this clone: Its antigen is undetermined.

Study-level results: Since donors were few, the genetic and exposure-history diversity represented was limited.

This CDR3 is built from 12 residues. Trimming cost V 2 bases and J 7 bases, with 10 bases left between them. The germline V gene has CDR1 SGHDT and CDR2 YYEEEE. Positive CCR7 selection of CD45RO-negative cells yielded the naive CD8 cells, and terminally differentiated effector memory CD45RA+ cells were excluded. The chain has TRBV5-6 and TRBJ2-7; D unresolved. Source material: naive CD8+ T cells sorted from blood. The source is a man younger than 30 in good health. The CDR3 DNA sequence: TGTGCCAGCAGCTTAATGGCACGGGAGCAGTACTTC. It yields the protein CASSLMAREQYF.